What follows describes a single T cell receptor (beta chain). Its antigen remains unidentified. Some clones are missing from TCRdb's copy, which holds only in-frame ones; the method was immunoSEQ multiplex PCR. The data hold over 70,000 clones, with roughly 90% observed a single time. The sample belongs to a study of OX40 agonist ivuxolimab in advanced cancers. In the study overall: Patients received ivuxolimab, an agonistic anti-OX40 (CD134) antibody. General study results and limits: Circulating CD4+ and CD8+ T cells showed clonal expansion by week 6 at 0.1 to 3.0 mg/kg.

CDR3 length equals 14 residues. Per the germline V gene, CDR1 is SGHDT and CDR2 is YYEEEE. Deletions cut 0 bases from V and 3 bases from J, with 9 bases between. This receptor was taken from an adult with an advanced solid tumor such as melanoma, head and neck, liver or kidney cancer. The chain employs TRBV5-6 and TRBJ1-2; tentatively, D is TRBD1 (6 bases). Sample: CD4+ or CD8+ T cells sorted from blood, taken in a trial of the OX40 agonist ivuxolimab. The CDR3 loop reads CASSLAGEDYGYTF. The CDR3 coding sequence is TGTGCCAGCAGCTTGGCAGGGGAGGACTATGGCTACACCTTC.